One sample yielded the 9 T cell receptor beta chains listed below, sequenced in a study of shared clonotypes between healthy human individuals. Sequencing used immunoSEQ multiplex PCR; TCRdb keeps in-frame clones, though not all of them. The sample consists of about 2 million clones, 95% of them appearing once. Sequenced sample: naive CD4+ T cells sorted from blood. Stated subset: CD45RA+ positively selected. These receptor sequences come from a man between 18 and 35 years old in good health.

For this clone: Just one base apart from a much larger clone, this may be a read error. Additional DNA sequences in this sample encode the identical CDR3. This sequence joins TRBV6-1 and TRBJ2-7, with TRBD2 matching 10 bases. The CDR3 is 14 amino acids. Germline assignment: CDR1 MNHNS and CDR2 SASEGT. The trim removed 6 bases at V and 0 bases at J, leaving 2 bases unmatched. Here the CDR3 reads CASSSSGSSYEQYF. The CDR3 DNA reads TGTGCCAGCAGCTCTAGCGGGAGCTCCTACGAGCAGTACTTC.

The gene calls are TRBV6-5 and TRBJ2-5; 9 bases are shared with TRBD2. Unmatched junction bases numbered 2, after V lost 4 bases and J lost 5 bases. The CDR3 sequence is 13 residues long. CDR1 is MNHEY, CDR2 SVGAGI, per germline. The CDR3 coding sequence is TGTGCCAGCAGTTCAAGCGGGAGGGAGACCCAGTACTTC. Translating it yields CASSSSGRETQYF.

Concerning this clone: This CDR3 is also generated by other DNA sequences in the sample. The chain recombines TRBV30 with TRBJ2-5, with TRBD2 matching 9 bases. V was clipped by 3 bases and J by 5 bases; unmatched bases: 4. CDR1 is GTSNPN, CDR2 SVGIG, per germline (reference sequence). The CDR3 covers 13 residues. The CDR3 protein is CAWSGGGGETQYF. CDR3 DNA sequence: TGTGCCTGGAGCGGCGGGGGGGGTGAGACCCAGTACTTC. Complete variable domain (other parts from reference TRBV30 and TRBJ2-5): SQTIHQWPATLVQPVGSPLSLECTVEGTSNPNLYWYRQAAGRGLQLLFYSVGIGQISSEVPQNLSASRPQDRQFILSSKKLLLSDSGFYLCAWSGGGGETQYFGPGTRLLVL.

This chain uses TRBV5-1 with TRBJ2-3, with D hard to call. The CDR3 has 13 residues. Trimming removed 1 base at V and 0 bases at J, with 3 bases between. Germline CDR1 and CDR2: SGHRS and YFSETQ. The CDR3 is CASSLRSTDTQYF. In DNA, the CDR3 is TGCGCCAGCAGCTTGAGAAGCACAGATACGCAGTATTTT.

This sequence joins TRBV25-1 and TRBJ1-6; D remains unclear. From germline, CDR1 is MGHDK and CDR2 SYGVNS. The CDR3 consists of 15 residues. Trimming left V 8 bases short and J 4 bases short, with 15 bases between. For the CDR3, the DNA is TGTGCCAGCTCTAGAAGCGGGCCGTATAATTCACCCCTCCACTTT. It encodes CASSRSGPYNSPLHF.

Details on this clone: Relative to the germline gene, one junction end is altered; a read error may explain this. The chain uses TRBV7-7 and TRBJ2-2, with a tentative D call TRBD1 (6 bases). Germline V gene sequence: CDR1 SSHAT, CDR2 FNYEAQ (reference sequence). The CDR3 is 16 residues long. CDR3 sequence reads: CASSLFLQGSAGELFF. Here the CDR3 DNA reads TGTGCTAGCAGCTTATTCTTACAGGGTAGCGCCGGGGAGCTGTTTTTT.

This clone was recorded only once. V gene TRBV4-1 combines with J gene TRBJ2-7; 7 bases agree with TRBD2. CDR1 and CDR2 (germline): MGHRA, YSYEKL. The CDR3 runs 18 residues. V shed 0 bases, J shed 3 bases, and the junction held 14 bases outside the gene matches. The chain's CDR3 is CASSQDLAGHGGIYEQYF. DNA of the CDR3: TGCGCCAGCAGCCAAGACTTAGCAGGGCACGGGGGGATCTACGAGCAGTACTTC.

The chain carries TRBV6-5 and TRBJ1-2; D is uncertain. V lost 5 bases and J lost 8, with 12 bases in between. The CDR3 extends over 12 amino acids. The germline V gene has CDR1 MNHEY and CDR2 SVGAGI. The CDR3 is CASSERVGGYTF. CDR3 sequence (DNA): TGTGCCAGCAGTGAAAGGGTCGGCGGCTACACCTTC.

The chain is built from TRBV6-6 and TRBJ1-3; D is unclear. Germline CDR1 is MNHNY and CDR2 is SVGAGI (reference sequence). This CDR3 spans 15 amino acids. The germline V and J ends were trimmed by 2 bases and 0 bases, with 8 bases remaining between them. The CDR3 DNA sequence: TGTGCCAGCAGTTACGCCGGGAACTCTGGAAACACCATATATTTT. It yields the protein CASSYAGNSGNTIYF.